This entry concerns a single T cell receptor (beta chain). Its specificity is not known. This entry comes from a study of shared clonotypes between healthy human individuals. Notes on the study in general: Non-shared clonotypes displayed generation probabilities falling below those of clonotypes present in all four donors. Rarefaction showed that sequencing of sorted subsets was incomplete (despite large depth).

The repertoire was sequenced with immunoSEQ multiplex PCR; TCRdb's copy has only in-frame clones and lacks some. Counted here are under 1 million clones, around 96% occurring once; the ten biggest clones make up 0.2% to 0.25%. Naive CD8 cells lacked CD45RO, underwent positive selection for CCR7 and left out terminally differentiated effector memory CD45RA+ cells. This TCR was sampled from a man aged 30-40 years in good health. The sequencing input was naive CD8+ T cells sorted from blood.

The CDR3 sequence is CATSRDSMNTEAFF. As DNA, the CDR3 is TGTGCCACCAGCAGAGACAGCATGAACACTGAAGCTTTCTTT. The chain combines TRBV15 with TRBJ1-1; D remains unclear. Germline loops: CDR1 LNHNV, CDR2 YYDKDF (reference sequence). The CDR3 sequence is 14 residues long. Between the trimmed V and J ends, which lost 0 bases and 0 bases, there was a span of 5 bases.